The 32 T cell receptor beta chains below all came from one sample that was sequenced in a study of T-cell memory formation after mild COVID-19. TCRdb passed the 5' RACE reads through MiXCR, listing each CDR3 protein once. The table lists about 320,000 distinct CDR3 sequences, about 13% of them singletons. Sequenced: PBMCs or a T cell subset sorted from them (not recorded which). Receptor source: a man between 18 and 29 years old who had mild COVID-19 (a few samples of this study predate the infection). Cell type and time point are not known.

This clonotype was detected only once. V usage is TRBV7-2 and J usage is TRBJ2-5; no definite D call. CDR1 and CDR2 from the germline V gene are SGHTA and FQGNSA. V dropped 4 bases and J dropped 1 base, with 16 bases sitting between them. This CDR3 spans 16 amino acids. CDR3 DNA sequence: TGTGCCAGCAGCTCCGAAAAGGGCCGTGTCCAAGAGACCCAGTACTTC. Translation gives CASSSEKGRVQETQYF. The full variable domain, completed using reference TRBV7-2 and TRBJ2-5, is GAGVSQSPSNKVTEKGKDVELRCDPISGHTALYWYRQSLGQGLEFLIYFQGNSAPDKSGLPSDRFSAERTGGSVSTLTIQRTQQEDSAVYLCASSSEKGRVQETQYFGPGTRLLVL.

The CDR3 DNA is TGTGCCAGCAGTTTTACCGTGGGGGCGACCTACGAGCAGTACTTC. The encoded protein is CASSFTVGATYEQYF. The J gene is TRBJ2-7, the V gene TRBV12-3 or TRBV12-4, with D perhaps TRBD1 (6 bases). The CDR3 spans 15 residues. V was pared by 3 bases and J by 2 bases, with 14 bases between.

This clonotype has more than one count but fewer than ten. The chain is built from TRBV5-6 and TRBJ2-7, with 8 bases that match TRBD1. V lost 4 bases, J lost 4 bases, and 7 bases stayed unmatched. The germline gives CDR1 SGHDT, CDR2 YYEEEE. The CDR3 has 14 residues. The CDR3 DNA sequence: TGTGCCAGCAGCACCCTGACAGGGGTATACGAGCAGTACGTC. Translated: CASSTLTGVYEQYV.

This clonotype was counted between two and nine times. V usage is TRBV6-5 and J usage is TRBJ1-3, with a possible D match to TRBD1 (5 bases). Germline V gene sequence: CDR1 MNHEY, CDR2 SVGAGI. The CDR3 loop spans 15 amino acids. V gave up 4 bases and J gave up 0 bases, with 10 bases separating them. CDR3 region: CASSCTGDSGNTIYF. CDR3 sequence (DNA): TGTGCCAGCAGTTGTACAGGAGACTCTGGAAACACCATATATTTT.

This clonotype has only a few counts. The chain uses TRBV27 and TRBJ2-4; D is possibly TRBD1 (6 bases). In germline, CDR1 is MNHEY, CDR2 SMNVEV (reference sequence). The CDR3 runs 15 residues. V was trimmed by 5 bases and J by 3 bases, leaving 14 bases between them. The CDR3 here is CASSRLQGRKNIQYF. As DNA, the CDR3 is TGTGCCAGCAGTAGACTGCAGGGGCGCAAAAACATTCAGTACTTC.

J is TRBJ2-5 and V is TRBV10-3, with TRBD2 identical over 8 bases. This CDR3 spans 16 amino acids. With V trimmed by 3 bases and J by 1 base, 7 bases remained unmatched. In germline, CDR1 is ENHRY, CDR2 SYGVKD. CDR3 amino acids: CAISEEVAGSQETQYF. CDR3 coding DNA: TGTGCCATCAGTGAAGAAGTAGCGGGGTCCCAAGAGACCCAGTACTTC.

The chain uses TRBV10-3 and TRBJ1-2, with TRBD1 matching over 10 bases. The CDR3 has 13 amino acids. Germline V gives CDR1 ENHRY, CDR2 SYGVKD. The trim removed 6 bases at V and 3 bases at J, leaving 1 base unmatched. The CDR3 DNA reads TGTGCCATCAGGGGGACAGGGGACTATGGCTACACCTTC. Its translation: CAIRGTGDYGYTF.

This clonotype was detected ten times or more. The chain is built from TRBV4-3 and TRBJ2-1; D call uncertain. The CDR3 loop spans 15 amino acids. Trimming removed 0 bases from V and 0 bases from J, with 6 bases in between. Per germline, CDR1 LGHNA and CDR2 YSLEER. CDR3: CASSQDWGSYNEQFF. The CDR3 DNA follows: TGCGCCAGCAGCCAAGACTGGGGCTCCTACAATGAGCAGTTCTTC.

This clonotype was detected many times. The chain joins TRBV20-1 to TRBJ2-1; weak D call: TRBD1 (8 bases). Germline-derived CDR1 and CDR2 are DFQATT and SNEGSKA (reference sequence). The CDR3 spans 17 residues. V lost 0 bases to trimming and J lost 2 bases, with 17 bases between them. The CDR3 is CSARDRGQGGPYNEQFF. The CDR3 nucleotides read TGCAGTGCTAGAGATCGCGGACAGGGAGGGCCCTACAATGAGCAGTTCTTC.

CDR3 sequence reads: CASSVEQVLSGTEAFF. The CDR3, as DNA: TGTGCCAGCAGCGTAGAACAGGTGCTTAGCGGAACTGAAGCTTTCTTT. The J gene is TRBJ1-1, the V gene TRBV9, with D tentatively TRBD1 (5 bases). V shed 0 bases and J shed 5 bases, with 17 bases lying between them. This CDR3 spans 16 amino acids. Looked up from germline, CDR1 is SGDLS and CDR2 is YYNGEE.

V is TRBV7-2 and J is TRBJ2-7; TRBD1 might be the D (6 bases). V lost 6 bases and J 1 base, leaving 16 bases between the germline ends. From germline, CDR1 is SGHTA and CDR2 FQGNSA. The CDR3 contains 15 residues. The chain's CDR3 is CASRSPNDRSYEQYF. CDR3 DNA: TGTGCCAGCAGATCCCCGAACGACAGGTCCTACGAGCAGTACTTC.

This clonotype was found many times. The chain links TRBV12-3 or TRBV12-4 to TRBJ2-3; 8 positions agree with TRBD1. V lost 3 bases to trimming and J lost 5 bases; unmatched junction nucleotides: 10. The CDR3 consists of 16 residues. CDR3 in DNA: TGTGCCAGCAGTTTTTTAGGGGGACAGGAAATAGATACGCAGTATTTT. Translating gives CASSFLGGQEIDTQYF.

This clonotype has a count of ten or more. This chain uses TRBV6-2 or TRBV6-3 with TRBJ1-1; D is unclear. There are 12 residues in the CDR3. The V gene lost 2 bases and the J gene lost 6 bases, with 7 bases spanning the gap. The germline CDR1 and CDR2 sequences are MNHEY and SVGEGT. For the CDR3, the DNA is TGTGCCAGCAGTTACCTGGGTCCTGAAGCTTTCTTT. It codes for CASSYLGPEAFF.

The chain uses TRBV10-3 and TRBJ1-2; 9 bases align to TRBD1. This CDR3 has 15 residues. Per the germline V gene, CDR1 is ENHRY and CDR2 is SYGVKD. V lost 3 bases to trimming and J lost 4 bases; unmatched junction nucleotides: 6. Here the CDR3 reads CAISERDRATYGYTF. The CDR3 bases are TGTGCCATCAGTGAACGGGACAGGGCAACCTATGGCTACACCTTC.

Many counts were recorded for this clonotype. The genes are TRBV29-1 and TRBJ2-5, with TRBD1 matching 11 bases. The V segment lost 4 bases and the J segment 5 bases; nucleotides outside the gene matches: 3. Germline V lookup: CDR1 SQVTM, CDR2 ANQGSEA. This CDR3 region has 13 residues. As DNA, the CDR3 is TGCAGCGTTGGCGGGACAGGGGGGGAGACCCAGTACTTC. The encoded protein is CSVGGTGGETQYF. Complete variable domain (other parts from reference TRBV29-1 and TRBJ2-5): SAVISQKPSRDICQRGTSLTIQCQVDSQVTMMFWYRQQPGQSLTLIATANQGSEATYESGFVIDKFPISRPNLTFSTLTVSNMSPEDSSIYLCSVGGTGGETQYFGPGTRLLVL.

The chain couples TRBV7-8 to TRBJ2-2; TRBD2 aligns across 11 bases. There are 15 residues in the CDR3. V dropped 4 bases and J dropped 3; count of bases not matched to a gene: 1. Looked up from germline, CDR1 is SGHVS and CDR2 is FQNEAQ. The CDR3 DNA reads TGTGCCAGCAGCTCGACTAGCGGGGACACCGGGGAGCTGTTTTTT. Translating gives CASSSTSGDTGELFF. The complete variable domain, with remaining parts taken from reference TRBV7-8 and TRBJ2-2, reads GAGVSQSPRYKVAKRGQDVALRCDPISGHVSLFWYQQALGQGPEFLTYFQNEAQLDKSGLPSDRFFAERPEGSVSTLKIQRTQQEDSAVYLCASSSTSGDTGELFFGEGSRLTVL.

Only a few counts were recorded for this clonotype. The rearrangement joins TRBV19 to TRBJ2-7; 8 positions match TRBD1. Germline V gene data show CDR1 as LNHDA and CDR2 as SQIVND (reference sequence). J lost 2 bases, V lost 3 bases, and 6 bases had no gene match. The CDR3 is made up of 15 amino acids. This CDR3 is CASSMRQGATYEQYF. CDR3 DNA sequence: TGTGCCAGTAGTATGAGGCAGGGGGCAACCTACGAGCAGTACTTC.

This clonotype was counted only a few times. The rearrangement joins TRBV12-3 or TRBV12-4 to TRBJ2-1; TRBD2 aligns across 10 bases. CDR3 length equals 15 residues. Trimming cost V 5 bases and J 4 bases; bases outside gene matches: 5. CDR3: CASSGGLATYNEQFF. The CDR3 DNA is TGTGCCAGCAGTGGGGGACTAGCGACTTACAATGAGCAGTTCTTC.

The chain employs TRBV10-1 and TRBJ2-1, with TRBD1 identical over 10 bases. There are 15 residues in the CDR3. Trimming at V came to 6 bases and at J to 10 bases, leaving 12 bases not matched to a gene. Germline V gene lookup returns CDR1 WNHNN and CDR2 SYGVQD (reference sequence). The CDR3 DNA sequence: TGCGCCAGCAGCCCGGACAGGGGGTTGCTTTGGGAGCAGTTCTTC. Amino acids: CASSPDRGLLWEQFF.

The chain employs TRBV28 and TRBJ2-4; 9 nucleotides match TRBD2. CDR1 MDHEN and CDR2 SYDVKM come from the germline V gene. V lost 7 bases, J lost 0 bases, and 16 bases stayed unmatched. The CDR3 is made up of 19 amino acids. CDR3 amino acids: CASTAGGLRGGLAKNIQYF. The DNA for the CDR3 is TGTGCCAGCACCGCGGGGGGGCTCCGGGGAGGATTAGCCAAAAACATTCAGTACTTC.

This clonotype was recorded a few times. V is TRBV13 and J is TRBJ2-7; TRBD1 agrees at 8 bases. The J segment lost 5 bases and the V segment lost 6 bases, leaving 9 bases of the junction unmatched. Germline CDR1 PRHDT, CDR2 FYEKMQ (reference sequence). The CDR3 has 14 residues. CDR3: CASRRQGIMNEQYF. DNA of the CDR3: TGTGCCAGCAGGAGACAGGGGATAATGAACGAGCAGTACTTC. Full variable domain (remainder filled in from reference TRBV13 and TRBJ2-7): AAGVIQSPRHLIKEKRETATLKCYPIPRHDTVYWYQQGPGQDPQFLISFYEKMQSDKGSIPDRFSAQQFSDYHSELNMSSLELGDSALYFCASRRQGIMNEQYFGPGTRLTVT.

CDR3 sequence reads: CASSQDPSGTQYF. The CDR3, as DNA: TGTGCCAGCAGCCAAGATCCATCGGGGACCCAGTACTTC. The V call is TRBV14, the J call TRBJ2-5, with D hard to call. V lost 0 bases and J 7 bases, leaving 9 bases between the germline ends. The CDR3 runs to 13 residues. CDR1 and CDR2 from the germline V gene are SGHDN and FVKESK.

This clonotype was seen ten or more times. The rearrangement uses TRBV18 and TRBJ1-1; no clear D. This CDR3 contains 14 residues. V lost 6 bases, J lost 5 bases, and 16 bases lay in between. CDR1 is KGHSH and CDR2 is LQKENI in the germline V gene. CDR3 loop: CASSSSLEGTEAFF. The CDR3 nucleotides read TGTGCCAGCTCTTCATCACTGGAGGGAACTGAAGCTTTCTTT.

In this sample, this clonotype turned up many times. The genes are TRBV7-9 and TRBJ1-2; 7 bases agree with TRBD1. V lost 3 bases to trimming and J lost 2 bases; unmatched junction nucleotides: 9. Germline V gene lookup returns CDR1 SEHNR and CDR2 FQNEAQ (reference sequence). The CDR3 extends over 16 amino acids. The CDR3 DNA reads TGTGCCAGCAGCTTCCCCGAGGGGGCCGCGAACTATGGCTACACCTTC. Protein: CASSFPEGAANYGYTF.

V is TRBV20-1 and J is TRBJ2-3; possible D gene TRBD2, 7 bases. Germline V gene lookup returns CDR1 DFQATT and CDR2 SNEGSKA (reference sequence). Trimming removed 1 base at V and 2 bases at J, with 16 bases between. The CDR3 is 16 residues long. CDR3 amino acids: CSARALRGALTDTQYF. In DNA, the CDR3 is TGCAGTGCTAGAGCGCTTCGGGGGGCGCTCACAGATACGCAGTATTTT.

This clonotype was seen only a few times. This rearrangement joins TRBV20-1 to TRBJ2-4, with D perhaps being TRBD1 or TRBD2 (6 bases each). The CDR3 contains 16 residues. V lost 6 bases and J 0 bases, leaving 18 bases between the germline ends. CDR1 and CDR2 (germline): DFQATT, SNEGSKA (reference sequence). For the CDR3, the DNA is TGCAGTGCCCTCCTCGGGGGCAGACTAGCCAAAAACATTCAGTACTTC. Translated, it gives CSALLGGRLAKNIQYF.

This clonotype was seen only a few times. The CDR3 sequence is CASSPLKSTTPNTEAFF. Here the CDR3 DNA reads TGTGCCAGCTCACCATTGAAAAGCACGACACCGAACACTGAAGCTTTCTTT. J is TRBJ1-1 and V is TRBV18; D uncertain. Per the germline V gene, CDR1 is KGHSH and CDR2 is LQKENI. The CDR3 covers 17 residues. Trimming took off 2 bases at V and 1 base at J, with 17 bases between the two ends.

This clonotype was recorded a few times. This chain joins TRBV7-9 and TRBJ1-6, with 8 bases matching TRBD1. CDR3 size: 15 residues. Germline loops: CDR1 SEHNR, CDR2 FQNEAQ (reference sequence). V was clipped by 6 bases and J by 6 bases; unmatched bases: 7. The CDR3 DNA follows: TGTGCCAGCAGACCAAGGACAGGGATTAATTCACCCCTCCACTTT. Residues: CASRPRTGINSPLHF. The complete variable domain, with remaining parts taken from reference TRBV7-9 and TRBJ1-6, reads DTGVSQNPRHKITKRGQNVTFRCDPISEHNRLYWYRQTLGQGPEFLTYFQNEAQLEKSRLLSDRFSAERPKGSFSTLEIQRTEQGDSAMYLCASRPRTGINSPLHFGNGTRLTVT.

The J gene is TRBJ1-2, the V gene TRBV5-6; D is possibly TRBD1 (6 bases). Trimming removed 5 bases from V and 4 bases from J, with 12 bases in between. The CDR3 has 13 amino acids. Germline values: CDR1 SGHDT, CDR2 YYEEEE. CDR3 loop: CASRFTGSYGYTF. The CDR3 DNA reads TGTGCCAGCAGATTTACAGGGAGCTATGGCTACACCTTC.

This clonotype occurred a few times. The chain employs TRBV5-5 and TRBJ1-5; no clear D. Germline CDR1 reads SGHKS; CDR2 reads YYEKEE (reference sequence). The CDR3 consists of 15 residues. Between the trimmed V and J ends, which lost 0 bases and 0 bases, there was a span of 7 bases. DNA of the CDR3: TGTGCCAGCAGCTTGGCGGAATATAGCAATCAGCCCCAGCATTTT. Protein: CASSLAEYSNQPQHF.

This chain links TRBV6-2 or TRBV6-3 with TRBJ1-1; no clear D gene. V lost 5 bases to trimming and J lost 0 bases, with 13 bases between them. The CDR3 has 15 amino acids. Germline V gives CDR1 MNHEY, CDR2 SVGEGT. CDR3 sequence reads: CASSTPRTMNTEAFF. The CDR3 DNA sequence: TGTGCCAGCAGTACCCCGCGGACCATGAACACTGAAGCTTTCTTT.

V is TRBV18 and J is TRBJ2-7; possibly TRBD2 for D (5 bases). V was pared by 3 bases and J by 5 bases, with 8 bases between. The CDR3 contains 12 residues. Germline V gene data show CDR1 as KGHSH and CDR2 as LQKENI. This chain's CDR3 is CASSPGADEQYV. CDR3 nucleotide sequence: TGTGCCAGCTCACCTGGAGCGGACGAGCAGTACGTC.